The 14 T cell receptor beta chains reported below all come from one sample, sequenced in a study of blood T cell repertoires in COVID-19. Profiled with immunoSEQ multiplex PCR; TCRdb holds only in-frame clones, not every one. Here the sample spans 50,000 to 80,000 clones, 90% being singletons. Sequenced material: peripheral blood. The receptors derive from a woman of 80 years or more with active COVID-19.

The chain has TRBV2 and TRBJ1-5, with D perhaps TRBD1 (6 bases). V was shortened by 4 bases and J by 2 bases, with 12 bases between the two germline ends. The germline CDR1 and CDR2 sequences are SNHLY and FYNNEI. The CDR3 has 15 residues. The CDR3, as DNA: TGTGCCAGCAGTGGGGGGGGCTTGGGCAATCAGCCCCAGCATTTT. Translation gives CASSGGGLGNQPQHF. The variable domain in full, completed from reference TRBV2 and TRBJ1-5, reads EPEVTQTPSHQVTQMGQEVILRCVPISNHLYFYWYRQILGQKVEFLVSFYNNEISEKSEIFDDQFSVERPDGSNFTLKIRSTKLEDSAMYFCASSGGGLGNQPQHFGDGTRLSIL.

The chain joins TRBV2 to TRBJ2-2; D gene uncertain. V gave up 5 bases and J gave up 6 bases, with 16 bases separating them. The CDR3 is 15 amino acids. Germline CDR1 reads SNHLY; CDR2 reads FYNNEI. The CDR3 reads CASSPLLGSAGELFF. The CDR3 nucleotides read TGTGCCAGCAGTCCTCTCCTAGGCAGCGCCGGGGAGCTGTTTTTT.

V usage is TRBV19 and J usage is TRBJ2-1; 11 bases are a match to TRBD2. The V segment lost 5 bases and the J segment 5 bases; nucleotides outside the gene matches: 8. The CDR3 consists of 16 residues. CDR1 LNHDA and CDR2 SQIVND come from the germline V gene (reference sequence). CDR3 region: CASSAPGLAANNEQFF. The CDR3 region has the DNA TGTGCCAGTAGTGCTCCGGGACTAGCGGCCAACAATGAGCAGTTCTTC.

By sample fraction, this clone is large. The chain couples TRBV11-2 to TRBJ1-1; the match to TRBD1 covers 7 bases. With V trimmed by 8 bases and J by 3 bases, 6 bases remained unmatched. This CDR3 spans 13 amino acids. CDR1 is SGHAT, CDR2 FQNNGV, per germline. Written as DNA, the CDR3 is TGTGCCAGCGGACCGACAGGGTACACTGAAGCTTTCTTT. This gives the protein CASGPTGYTEAFF.

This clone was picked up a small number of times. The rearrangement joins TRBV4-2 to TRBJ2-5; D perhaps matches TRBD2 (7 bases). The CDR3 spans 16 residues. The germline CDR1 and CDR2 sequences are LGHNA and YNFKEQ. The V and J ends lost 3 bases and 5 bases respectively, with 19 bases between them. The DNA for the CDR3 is TGTGCCAGCAGCCAGGGAGCGGGGAGAGGGGGGGAGACCCAGTACTTC. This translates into CASSQGAGRGGETQYF.

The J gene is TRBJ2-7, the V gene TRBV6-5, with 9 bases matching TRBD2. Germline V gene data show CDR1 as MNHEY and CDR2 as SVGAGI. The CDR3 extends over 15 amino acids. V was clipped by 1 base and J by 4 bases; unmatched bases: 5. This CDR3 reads CASSYLAGDEYEQYF. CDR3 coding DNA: TGTGCCAGCAGTTACTTAGCGGGAGACGAGTACGAGCAGTACTTC.

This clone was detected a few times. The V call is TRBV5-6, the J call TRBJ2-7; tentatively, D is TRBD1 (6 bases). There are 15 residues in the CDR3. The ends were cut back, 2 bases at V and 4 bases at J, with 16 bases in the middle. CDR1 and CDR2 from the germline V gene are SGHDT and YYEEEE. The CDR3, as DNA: TGTGCCAGCAGCTTTATATCAGCAGGGGTGTACGAGCAGTACGTC. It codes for CASSFISAGVYEQYV.

CDR3 DNA: TGTGCCATCAGCGGACAGGGGGCTAACGACGAGCAGTACTTC. Amino acid sequence: CAISGQGANDEQYF. V and J are TRBV10-3 and TRBJ2-7; TRBD1 matches 11 bases. CDR3 length equals 14 residues. Germline V gene sequence: CDR1 ENHRY, CDR2 SYGVKD. V was pared by 6 bases and J by 5 bases, with 6 bases of the junction left unmatched.

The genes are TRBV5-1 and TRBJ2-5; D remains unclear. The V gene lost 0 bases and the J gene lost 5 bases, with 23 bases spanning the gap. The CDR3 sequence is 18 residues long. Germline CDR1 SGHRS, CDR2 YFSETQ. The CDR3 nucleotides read TGCGCCAGCAGCTTGGCCGTGCGGAGCCGGCGCGACGGGGAGACCCAGTACTTC. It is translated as CASSLAVRSRRDGETQYF.

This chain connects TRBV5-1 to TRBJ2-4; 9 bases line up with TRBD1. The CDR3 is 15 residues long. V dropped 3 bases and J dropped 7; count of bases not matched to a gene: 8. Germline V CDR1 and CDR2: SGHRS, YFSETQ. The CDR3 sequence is CASSSEGTGFNIQYF. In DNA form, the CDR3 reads TGCGCCAGCAGCTCTGAAGGGACAGGGTTTAACATTCAGTACTTC.

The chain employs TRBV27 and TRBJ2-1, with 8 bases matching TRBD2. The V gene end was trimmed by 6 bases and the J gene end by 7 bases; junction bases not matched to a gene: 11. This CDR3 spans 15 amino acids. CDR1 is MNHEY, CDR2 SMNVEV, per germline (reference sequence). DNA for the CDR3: TGTGCCAGCAGCCCCCGTGCTTCTAGCGGGAATGAGCAGTTCTTC. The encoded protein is CASSPRASSGNEQFF.

CDR3: CSVEPLGETADYGYTF. The CDR3 DNA is TGCAGCGTTGAACCTCTAGGAGAGACAGCAGACTATGGCTACACCTTC. This chain uses TRBV29-1 with TRBJ1-2; a possible D gene is TRBD1 (5 bases). CDR1 is SQVTM and CDR2 is ANQGSEA in the germline V gene. The CDR3 totals 16 residues. Trimming removed 2 bases from V and 3 bases from J, with 19 bases in between.

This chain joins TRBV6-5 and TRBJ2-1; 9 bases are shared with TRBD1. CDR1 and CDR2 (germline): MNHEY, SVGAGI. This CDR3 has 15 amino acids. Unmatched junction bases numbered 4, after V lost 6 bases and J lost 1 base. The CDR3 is CASSLGQGSYNEQFF. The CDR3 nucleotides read TGTGCCAGCAGCTTAGGACAGGGGTCCTACAATGAGCAGTTCTTC.

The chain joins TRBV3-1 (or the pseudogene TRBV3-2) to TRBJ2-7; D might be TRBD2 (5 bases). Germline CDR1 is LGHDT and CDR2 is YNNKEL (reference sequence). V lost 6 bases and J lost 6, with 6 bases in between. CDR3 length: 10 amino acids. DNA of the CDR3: TGTGCCAGCAGGAGGGTCGAGCAGTACTTC. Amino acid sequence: CASRRVEQYF.